Below, one T cell receptor (beta chain) is given with its context. Its target is unknown. HIV-positive participants all received treatment in the United States. Survey-level resolution applied to immunoSEQ assay v3.0. The method was immunoSEQ multiplex PCR; TCRdb's version includes in-frame clones alone and lacks a portion of them. The table includes more than 25,000 clones, roughly 87% detected once. The record originates from a study of long-term antiretroviral therapy in people with HIV. Study at large: The 2015 immediate-ART recommendation was preceded by the earliest samples by about a decade.

Whole-study results and caveats: Controls exceeded HIV repertoires in CDR3 length range. Those clones which expanded before ART made up the dominant part of the repertoire at all time points.

The V gene's germline CDR1 is GTSNPN and CDR2 SVGIG (reference sequence). V was pared by 3 bases and J by 3 bases, with 11 bases between. The CDR3 covers 13 residues. Sequencing was performed on unsorted PBMCs, taken 2 years after starting antiretroviral therapy. The genes are TRBV30 and TRBJ1-1; D unresolved. The TCR originated in a man aged 50-60 years with HIV. The CDR3 sequence: CAWRSTVDTEAFF. CDR3 DNA: TGTGCCTGGAGGTCAACAGTGGACACTGAAGCTTTCTTT.